Shown below are 4 T cell receptor beta chains from a single sample sequenced in a study of a mutant IDH1 vaccine in newly diagnosed glioma. Here immunoSEQ multiplex PCR was the method, and the copy in TCRdb shows in-frame clones only, minus some. The sample contains about 54,000 clones, approximately 82% of which appear only once. Sample time point: week 5, during vaccination. A 20-mer mutant IDH1 peptide at 300 ug was injected subcutaneously with topical imiquimod. These receptors' antigens are unknown. The input for sequencing was PBMCs, taken from a glioma patient whose treatment included an IDH1 peptide vaccine. These receptor sequences come from a man aged 30-40 years with glioma.

This chain uses TRBV19 with TRBJ2-1; 7 bases match TRBD1. Germline CDR1 reads LNHDA; CDR2 reads SQIVND (reference sequence). This CDR3 is built from 14 residues. V shed 6 bases, J shed 3 bases, and the junction held 5 bases outside the gene matches. CDR3 sequence reads: CASRPGQSYNEQFF. The CDR3 bases are TGTGCCAGTAGGCCGGGACAGAGCTACAATGAGCAGTTCTTC. Supplemented by reference TRBV19 and TRBJ2-1, the full variable domain reads DGGITQSPKYLFRKEGQNVTLSCEQNLNHDAMYWYRQDPGQGLRLIYYSQIVNDFQKGDIAEGYSVSREKKESFPLTVTSAQKNPTAFYLCASRPGQSYNEQFFGPGTRLTVL.

V is TRBV18 and J is TRBJ1-2, with 8 nucleotides matching TRBD1. The junction had 5 bases not matched to a gene; V was cut back by 2 bases and J by 3 bases. This CDR3 comprises 15 residues. Germline values: CDR1 KGHSH, CDR2 LQKENI. The CDR3 DNA sequence: TGTGCCAGCTCACCAGGGGCAGGGGGCGACTATGGCTACACCTTC. It specifies CASSPGAGGDYGYTF.

The chain links TRBV10-3 to TRBJ1-2; unclear D gene. This CDR3 has 14 residues. Germline CDR1 is ENHRY and CDR2 is SYGVKD. V lost 2 bases to trimming and J lost 6 bases, with 13 bases between them. CDR3 in amino acids: CAISETQAKNGYTF. CDR3 DNA sequence: TGTGCCATCAGTGAGACACAAGCTAAGAATGGCTACACCTTC.

The chain employs TRBV4-1 and TRBJ1-4, with D uncertain. V gave up 5 bases and J gave up 0 bases, with 10 bases separating them. The CDR3 loop spans 15 amino acids. CDR1 is MGHRA and CDR2 is YSYEKL in the germline V gene. The CDR3 DNA reads as TGCGCCAGCAGCAATCGTGCGGCAACTAATGAAAAACTGTTTTTT. The encoded protein is CASSNRAATNEKLFF.